These T cell receptor beta chains were read from a single sample in a study of CD8+ T cells in alopecia areata. Repertoires were generated with immunoSEQ multiplex PCR, while TCRdb's copy carries only in-frame clones and drops some. The repertoire holds about 190,000 clones, with 50% to 60% as singletons. Sequenced here: CD4+ T cells sorted from blood, sampled at week 0. The receptors stem from a human donor with alopecia areata. Each CDR3 is given with its conserved first and last residue. The order of the fields is D gene, J gene, V gene, clone size, CDR3 DNA, CDR3 protein. D genes are given only for firm matches. Clone size appears in some rows only: once, few, many, or a class for an expanded clone.

d_gene: .
j_gene: TRBJ1-1
v_gene: TRBV29-1
abundance: few
CDR3nt: TGCAGCGTTTCCACACAGAACACTGAAGCTTTCTTT
CDR3aa: CSVSTQNTEAFF

d_gene: .
j_gene: TRBJ1-1
v_gene: TRBV6-5
abundance: .
CDR3nt: TGTGCCAGCAGTGAGGCGATGAACACTGAAGCTTTCTTT
CDR3aa: CASSEAMNTEAFF

d_gene: .
j_gene: TRBJ2-7
v_gene: TRBV27
abundance: .
CDR3nt: TGTGCCAGCAGTTCGGACAGCACCTACGAGCAGTACTTC
CDR3aa: CASSSDSTYEQYF

d_gene: .
j_gene: TRBJ2-7
v_gene: TRBV2
abundance: .
CDR3nt: TGTGCCAGCAGTGAGTCAGGGGTACCTTCCTACGAGCAGTACTTC
CDR3aa: CASSESGVPSYEQYF

d_gene: TRBD1
j_gene: TRBJ1-5
v_gene: TRBV30
abundance: .
CDR3nt: TGTGCCTGGAGCAGAATCGGGACAGGGAGTCAGCCCCAGCATTTT
CDR3aa: CAWSRIGTGSQPQHF

d_gene: TRBD1
j_gene: TRBJ2-7
v_gene: TRBV7-9
abundance: few
CDR3nt: TGTGCCAGCAGCACTACGCCGGGACAGGGCTACGAGCAGTACTTC
CDR3aa: CASSTTPGQGYEQYF

d_gene: TRBD2
j_gene: TRBJ2-7
v_gene: TRBV6-5
abundance: .
CDR3nt: TGTGCCAGCAGTTACTCGCCTAGCGGGTCCTACGAGCAGTACTTC
CDR3aa: CASSYSPSGSYEQYF

d_gene: .
j_gene: TRBJ1-1
v_gene: TRBV7-9
abundance: .
CDR3nt: TGTGCCAGCAGCCTCTTTGAGGATACTGAAGCTTTCTTT
CDR3aa: CASSLFEDTEAFF

d_gene: TRBD1
j_gene: TRBJ2-7
v_gene: TRBV11-3
abundance: few
CDR3nt: TGTGCCTCCCTTTCCGGGACAGGGAGAGAGCAGTACTTC
CDR3aa: CASLSGTGREQYF

d_gene: .
j_gene: TRBJ1-5
v_gene: TRBV30
abundance: .
CDR3nt: TGTGCCTGGAGTGAGCAATTTAGCAATCAGCCCCAGCATTTT
CDR3aa: CAWSEQFSNQPQHF

d_gene: TRBD1
j_gene: TRBJ2-3
v_gene: TRBV2
abundance: .
CDR3nt: TGTGCCAGCGTAAACAGGGGGCGCACAGATACGCAGTATTTT
CDR3aa: CASVNRGRTDTQYF

d_gene: TRBD1
j_gene: TRBJ2-6
v_gene: TRBV4-1
abundance: once
CDR3nt: TGCGCCAGCAGCCAGGGACAGGGCACCGGCTCTGGGGCCAACGTCCTGACTTTC
CDR3aa: CASSQGQGTGSGANVLTF

d_gene: .
j_gene: TRBJ2-3
v_gene: TRBV4-1
abundance: few
CDR3nt: TGCGCCAGCAGCCTTCGGCAGTCCACAGATACGCAGTATTTT
CDR3aa: CASSLRQSTDTQYF

d_gene: .
j_gene: TRBJ2-5
v_gene: TRBV6-6
abundance: .
CDR3nt: TGTGCCAGCAGTCCCACTGGACGGGAGACCCAGTACTTC
CDR3aa: CASSPTGRETQYF

d_gene: .
j_gene: TRBJ2-4
v_gene: TRBV7-9
abundance: .
CDR3nt: TGTGCCAGCAGCTTATCATTCGGGGGTATAGCCAAAAACATTCAGTACTTC
CDR3aa: CASSLSFGGIAKNIQYF

d_gene: TRBD1
j_gene: TRBJ1-4
v_gene: TRBV7-6
abundance: .
CDR3nt: TGTGCCAGCAGCCAAGTGGGGACAGCCAATGAAAAACTGTTTTTT
CDR3aa: CASSQVGTANEKLFF

d_gene: .
j_gene: TRBJ2-7
v_gene: TRBV30
abundance: few
CDR3nt: TGTGCCTGGAGCCCGACATTCTCCTACGAGCAGTACTTC
CDR3aa: CAWSPTFSYEQYF

d_gene: TRBD2
j_gene: TRBJ2-5
v_gene: TRBV4-2
abundance: .
CDR3nt: TGTGCCAGCAGCCAAGAGTTCGGGGGGGCTGGAGAGCAGTACTTC
CDR3aa: CASSQEFGGAGEQYF

d_gene: .
j_gene: TRBJ1-1
v_gene: TRBV6-1
abundance: .
CDR3nt: TGTGCCAGCAGTCTTAGTGGAGGGGAAGCTTTCTTT
CDR3aa: CASSLSGGEAFF

d_gene: TRBD1
j_gene: TRBJ2-7
v_gene: TRBV5-1
abundance: .
CDR3nt: TGCGCCAGCAGCCCAGACGGGACAGGTTACGAGCAGTACTTC
CDR3aa: CASSPDGTGYEQYF

d_gene: .
j_gene: TRBJ2-2
v_gene: TRBV11-2
abundance: few
CDR3nt: TGTGCCAGCAGCCGCACTAGCTACACCGGGGAGCTGTTTTTT
CDR3aa: CASSRTSYTGELFF

d_gene: TRBD1
j_gene: TRBJ2-5
v_gene: TRBV5-6
abundance: .
CDR3nt: TGTGCCAGCAGCTTGGACAGGGGGCTGGAGACCCAGTACTTC
CDR3aa: CASSLDRGLETQYF

d_gene: .
j_gene: TRBJ2-5
v_gene: TRBV18
abundance: .
CDR3nt: TGTGCCAGCTCACTAGAAGAGACCCAGTACTTC
CDR3aa: CASSLEETQYF

d_gene: .
j_gene: TRBJ2-4
v_gene: TRBV7-2
abundance: .
CDR3nt: TGTGCCAGCAGCTTAGCCGCGGGTAGTGGGAACATTCAGTACTTC
CDR3aa: CASSLAAGSGNIQYF

d_gene: .
j_gene: TRBJ2-2
v_gene: TRBV18
abundance: .
CDR3nt: TGTGCCAGCTCACCACTAGGGTCCGACACCGGGGAGCTGTTTTTT
CDR3aa: CASSPLGSDTGELFF

d_gene: .
j_gene: TRBJ1-1
v_gene: TRBV27
abundance: .
CDR3nt: TGTGCCAGCAGTCCGTCCGGGGGGCGAAGGAACACTGAAGCTTTCTTT
CDR3aa: CASSPSGGRRNTEAFF

d_gene: .
j_gene: TRBJ1-2
v_gene: TRBV9
abundance: once
CDR3nt: TGTGCCAGCAGCGTAGACGGGTATGGCTACACCTTC
CDR3aa: CASSVDGYGYTF

d_gene: TRBD1
j_gene: TRBJ2-4
v_gene: TRBV7-2
abundance: .
CDR3nt: TGTGCCAGCAGCTCTCGACAGGGAGCCAAAAACATTCAGTACTTC
CDR3aa: CASSSRQGAKNIQYF

d_gene: .
j_gene: TRBJ1-5
v_gene: TRBV30
abundance: .
CDR3nt: TGTGCCTGGAGTGTACGGCTCGATCAGCCCCAGCATTTT
CDR3aa: CAWSVRLDQPQHF

d_gene: TRBD1
j_gene: TRBJ1-1
v_gene: TRBV4-1
abundance: .
CDR3nt: TGCGCCAGCAGCCAAGATCTGAGGGGGCTAGGTTCAGCTTTCTTT
CDR3aa: CASSQDLRGLGSAFF

d_gene: TRBD1
j_gene: TRBJ2-3
v_gene: TRBV6-1
abundance: .
CDR3nt: TGTGCCAGCAGTGAATTTTTGGGACAGGGGACAAATACGCAGTATTTT
CDR3aa: CASSEFLGQGTNTQYF

d_gene: TRBD2
j_gene: TRBJ2-2
v_gene: TRBV2
abundance: .
CDR3nt: TGTGCCAGCGGGGGGGTCACCGGGGAGCTGTTTTTT
CDR3aa: CASGGVTGELFF

d_gene: TRBD1
j_gene: TRBJ2-2
v_gene: TRBV6-5
abundance: .
CDR3nt: TGTGCCAGCAGCCTGACAGGGGGTAATACCGGGGAGCTGTTTTTT
CDR3aa: CASSLTGGNTGELFF

d_gene: .
j_gene: TRBJ1-3
v_gene: TRBV5-6
abundance: .
CDR3nt: TGTGCCAGCAGCCTGGGGGCGGGAAACACCATATATTTT
CDR3aa: CASSLGAGNTIYF

d_gene: TRBD1
j_gene: TRBJ1-2
v_gene: TRBV27
abundance: few
CDR3nt: TGTGCCAGCAGTTTGAGCGCACAGGGGAGAGGCTACACCTTC
CDR3aa: CASSLSAQGRGYTF

d_gene: .
j_gene: TRBJ1-2
v_gene: TRBV29-1
abundance: .
CDR3nt: TGCAGCGTGTATCTAGGGACAAATGGCTACACCTTC
CDR3aa: CSVYLGTNGYTF

d_gene: .
j_gene: TRBJ2-1
v_gene: TRBV6-5
abundance: .
CDR3nt: TGTGCCAGCAGTTACTCTCCAGGGGTCAATGAGCAGTTCTTC
CDR3aa: CASSYSPGVNEQFF

d_gene: TRBD1
j_gene: TRBJ1-6
v_gene: TRBV27
abundance: few
CDR3nt: TGTGCCAGCAGTTTACGGGACAGGGCCAATTCACCCCTCCACTTT
CDR3aa: CASSLRDRANSPLHF

d_gene: .
j_gene: TRBJ2-1
v_gene: TRBV30
abundance: few
CDR3nt: TGTGCCTGGAGTGTACGGACATACAATGAGCAGTTCTTC
CDR3aa: CAWSVRTYNEQFF

d_gene: .
j_gene: TRBJ1-2
v_gene: TRBV30
abundance: .
CDR3nt: TGTGCCTGGAGTGTGTGGGGGCATGGCTACACCTTC
CDR3aa: CAWSVWGHGYTF

d_gene: .
j_gene: TRBJ1-2
v_gene: TRBV29-1
abundance: few
CDR3nt: TGCAGCGTAAACAGGGACGGGGGAGGCTACACCTTC
CDR3aa: CSVNRDGGGYTF